Following are 30 T cell receptor beta chains from one sample sequenced in a study of shared clonotypes between healthy human individuals. Data came from immunoSEQ multiplex PCR; TCRdb stores just in-frame clones and leaves some out. In the table there are approximately 740,000 clones, less than 85% of which are singletons. The sequenced sample consisted of memory CD4+ T cells sorted from blood. Subset defined: CD45RA-negative fraction. The receptor source for this set is a woman in her twenties or thirties in good health.

This chain uses TRBV6-5 with TRBJ2-7, with D tentatively TRBD2 (8 bases). Germline CDR1 is MNHEY and CDR2 is SVGAGI. The CDR3 totals 15 residues. Trimming removed 4 bases at V and 5 bases at J, with 18 bases between. The CDR3 protein is CASSFRQGGRNEQYF. CDR3 sequence (DNA): TGTGCCAGCAGTTTCAGACAGGGCGGGAGGAACGAGCAGTACTTC.

The genes are TRBV14 and TRBJ2-5; no firm D call. V was cut by 2 bases and J by 1 base, with 5 bases left in between. The CDR3 totals 13 residues. CDR1 is SGHDN, CDR2 FVKESK, per germline. CDR3 sequence reads: CASSQLTQETQYF. DNA of the CDR3: TGTGCCAGCAGCCAATTGACCCAAGAGACCCAGTACTTC. The variable domain in full, completed from reference TRBV14 and TRBJ2-5, reads EAGVTQFPSHSVIEKGQTVTLRCDPISGHDNLYWYRRVMGKEIKFLLHFVKESKQDESGMPNNRFLAERTGGTYSTLKVQPAELEDSGVYFCASSQLTQETQYFGPGTRLLVL.

This clone was observed at least ten times. The V gene is TRBV7-2, the J gene TRBJ2-7, with 11 bases fitting TRBD2. V shed 0 bases and J 6 bases; nucleotides not matched to a gene: 4. The CDR3 sequence is 15 residues long. Germline V gene lookup returns CDR1 SGHTA and CDR2 FQGNSA. CDR3 region: CASSLAASGRSEQYF. The CDR3 region has the DNA TGTGCCAGCAGCTTAGCAGCTAGCGGGAGGTCCGAGCAGTACTTC.

The chain is built from TRBV9 and TRBJ2-1; 9 nucleotides agree with TRBD2. The CDR3 loop spans 17 amino acids. Germline CDR1 and CDR2: SGDLS and YYNGEE. The ends lost 0 bases at V and 7 bases at J; junction bases unmatched: 11. Written as DNA, the CDR3 is TGTGCCAGCAGCGTAGTCTTTAGCGGGGGTAGTGTAAATGAGCAGTTCTTC. Protein product: CASSVVFSGGSVNEQFF.

The J gene is TRBJ2-2, the V gene TRBV5-1, with 12 bases aligning to TRBD2. Germline V gene data show CDR1 as SGHRS and CDR2 as YFSETQ. Trimming took 5 bases from V and 5 from J; bases not matched to a gene: 4. The CDR3 has 15 residues. CDR3 amino acids: CASRTGLAGTGELFF. The CDR3 DNA sequence: TGCGCCAGCAGGACAGGACTAGCGGGAACCGGGGAGCTGTTTTTT.

The chain is built from TRBV25-1 and TRBJ2-7; D is ambiguous. The CDR3 spans 13 residues. Trimming left V 1 base short and J 4 bases short, with 8 bases between. Germline V gene data show CDR1 as MGHDK and CDR2 as SYGVNS. This CDR3 reads CASSESSTYEQYF. In DNA form, the CDR3 reads TGTGCCAGCAGTGAATCCAGTACTTACGAGCAGTACTTC.

This clone was detected only a few times. This specimen includes other DNA sequences encoding the same CDR3. The chain uses TRBV7-8 and TRBJ2-7; 7 positions agree with TRBD1. The CDR3 extends over 13 amino acids. Germline loops: CDR1 SGHVS, CDR2 FQNEAQ. Trimming took 5 bases from V and 2 from J; bases not matched to a gene: 3. This CDR3 reads CASSPGQTYEQYF. CDR3 sequence (DNA): TGTGCCAGCAGCCCGGGACAGACCTACGAGCAGTACTTC.

This rearrangement joins TRBV7-2 to TRBJ2-7; maybe TRBD2 (5 bases). Trimming removed 3 bases at V and 4 bases at J, with 10 bases between. The length of the CDR3 is 13 residues. CDR1 and CDR2 from the germline V gene are SGHTA and FQGNSA. As DNA, the CDR3 is TGTGCCAGCAGCTTCAATACGGGGTACGAGCAGTACTTC. It translates to CASSFNTGYEQYF.

The V call is TRBV5-1, the J call TRBJ2-6; 8 bases fit TRBD1. Germline CDR1 reads SGHRS; CDR2 reads YFSETQ. The CDR3 extends over 18 amino acids. Losses at the gene ends were 2 bases for V and 0 bases for J; bases not matched to a gene: 7. The CDR3 DNA reads as TGCGCCAGCAGCTTAACAGGGGGTCGCTCCTCTGGGGCCAACGTCCTGACTTTC. This encodes CASSLTGGRSSGANVLTF.

This rearrangement joins TRBV28 to TRBJ1-2, with 7 bases identical to TRBD1. The CDR3 is made up of 16 amino acids. J lost 5 bases, V lost 6 bases, and 15 bases had no gene match. The germline V gene encodes CDR1 MDHEN and CDR2 SYDVKM. CDR3: CASSKYSQGVGYGYTF. In DNA form, the CDR3 reads TGTGCCAGCAGCAAATATTCTCAGGGGGTGGGGTATGGCTACACCTTC.

The chain recombines TRBV2 with TRBJ2-1; the match to TRBD2 covers 8 bases. Germline V lookup: CDR1 SNHLY, CDR2 FYNNEI. CDR3 length: 14 amino acids. V shed 4 bases, J shed 15 bases, and the junction held 14 bases outside the gene matches. CDR3 in DNA: TGTGCCAGCAGTGCAACAGCCCTAGCGGGCACCTGGTTCTTC. As protein: CASSATALAGTWFF.

This clone turned up a few times. The same CDR3 arises from other DNA sequences in this sample as well. The J gene is TRBJ2-1, the V gene TRBV29-1; D gene ambiguous. The germline gives CDR1 SQVTM, CDR2 ANQGSEA. Trimming shortened V by 4 bases and J by 3 bases, and 7 bases separated the two germline ends. The CDR3 is 12 residues long. Here the CDR3 reads CSVGSGYNEQFF. As DNA, the CDR3 is TGCAGCGTTGGGAGTGGCTACAATGAGCAGTTCTTC.

Of note for this clone: Within the sample, other DNA sequences also encode this same CDR3. This sequence joins TRBV5-4 and TRBJ2-5; 13 nucleotides line up with TRBD2. After removal of 0 bases from V and 4 bases from J, the junction contained 0 bases not matched to a gene. Germline values: CDR1 SGHNT, CDR2 YYREEE (reference sequence). The CDR3 covers 15 residues. The CDR3 bases are TGTGCCAGCAGCTTGGGACTAGCGGGAGGAGAGACCCAGTACTTC. Translated: CASSLGLAGGETQYF.

The J gene is TRBJ2-3, the V gene TRBV25-1; the D gene could be TRBD1 or TRBD2 (5 bases each). The CDR3 totals 14 residues. The germline CDR1 and CDR2 sequences are MGHDK and SYGVNS. The ends were cut back, 6 bases at V and 5 bases at J, with 15 bases in the middle. In DNA form, the CDR3 reads TGTGCCAGCAGCGCCGGGACCCTCGGAGATACGCAGTATTTT. Protein: CASSAGTLGDTQYF.

This clone was found once. The chain joins TRBV20-1 to TRBJ2-5, with D possibly matching TRBD1 (6 bases). The end of the DNA aligns better with TRBJ2-7, so the J call may be wrong. Germline assignment: CDR1 DFQATT and CDR2 SNEGSKA (reference sequence). This CDR3 has 11 amino acids. The CDR3 region is CGPLGGGEQYF. DNA of the CDR3: TGCGGACCACTAGGGGGTGGCGAGCAGTACTTC.

The rearrangement links TRBV2 to TRBJ2-3; 7 positions match TRBD1. J was trimmed by 2 bases and V by 4 bases; bases with no gene match: 6. Germline values: CDR1 SNHLY, CDR2 FYNNEI. The CDR3 consists of 15 residues. CDR3 bases: TGTGCCAGCAGTGTAGTGGGACAGATCACAGATACGCAGTATTTT. Amino acid sequence: CASSVVGQITDTQYF.

This clone occurred many times. V and J are TRBV6-5 and TRBJ2-5; the D gene is possibly TRBD2 (6 bases). Germline lookup yields CDR1 MNHEY and CDR2 SVGAGI. The CDR3 contains 14 residues. V was cut by 6 bases and J by 4 bases, with 15 bases left in between. CDR3 residues: CASRGGLIGETQYF. CDR3 DNA: TGTGCCAGCAGGGGGGGTCTCATCGGAGAGACCCAGTACTTC.

CDR3 coding DNA: TGCGCCAGCAGCCCGCTAGCGGGAGGGGGGGCAGATACGCAGTATTTT. Its protein is CASSPLAGGGADTQYF. The chain uses TRBV5-1 and TRBJ2-3; 12 bases line up with TRBD2. With 4 bases clipped from V and 4 bases from J, the junction kept 7 bases outside the gene matches. In germline, CDR1 is SGHRS, CDR2 YFSETQ. The CDR3 spans 16 residues.

This clone was seen only a few times. The chain joins TRBV7-8 to TRBJ2-7; 8 bases fit TRBD2. CDR3 length: 13 amino acids. Trimming at V came to 8 bases and at J to 7 bases, leaving 10 bases not matched to a gene. From germline, CDR1 is SGHVS and CDR2 FQNEAQ. In DNA form, the CDR3 reads TGTGCCAGCCGGAGCGGGAGAACGGGGGAGCAGTACTTC. Its translation: CASRSGRTGEQYF.

The chain carries TRBV7-9 and TRBJ2-5; 9 bases match TRBD2. This CDR3 is built from 16 residues. CDR1 and CDR2 (germline): SEHNR, FQNEAQ (reference sequence). After removal of 1 base from V and 5 bases from J, the junction contained 8 bases not matched to a gene. CDR3 coding DNA: TGTGCCAGCAGCTTAGGCGGGCTAGCGGGATGGGAGACCCAGTACTTC. Its protein product is CASSLGGLAGWETQYF.

The V call is TRBV4-1, the J call TRBJ1-4, with TRBD1 matching over 9 bases. CDR3 length: 17 residues. In germline, CDR1 is MGHRA, CDR2 YSYEKL. Trimming at V came to 6 bases and at J to 0 bases, leaving 8 bases not matched to a gene. CDR3 DNA sequence: TGCGCCAGCAGTGCGGGACAGGGTACCACAACTAATGAAAAACTGTTTTTT. Its translation is CASSAGQGTTTNEKLFF.

The V gene is TRBV5-1, the J gene TRBJ1-1; maybe TRBD1 (6 bases). Trimming took off 0 bases at V and 0 bases at J, with 15 bases between the two ends. The germline CDR1 and CDR2 sequences are SGHRS and YFSETQ. This CDR3 is built from 17 residues. The CDR3 DNA reads as TGCGCCAGCAGCTTGGCCCCAGGGGTTAGGATGAACACTGAAGCTTTCTTT. It translates to CASSLAPGVRMNTEAFF. Drawing the rest from reference TRBV5-1 and TRBJ1-1, the complete variable domain is KAGVTQTPRYLIKTRGQQVTLSCSPISGHRSVSWYQQTPGQGLQFLFEYFSETQRNKGNFPGRFSGRQFSNSRSEMNVSTLELGDSALYLCASSLAPGVRMNTEAFFGQGTRLTVV.

The sample holds many counts of this clone. The gene calls are TRBV11-2 and TRBJ1-3, with 11 bases matching TRBD1. The CDR3 runs 16 residues. J lost 3 bases, V lost 1 base, and 2 bases had no gene match. Germline V lookup: CDR1 SGHAT, CDR2 FQNNGV. CDR3 DNA: TGTGCCAGCAGCTTAGCCGGGACAGGGGGTGGAAACACCATATATTTT. This codes for CASSLAGTGGGNTIYF.

This chain connects TRBV19 to TRBJ2-2, with TRBD2 identical over 7 bases. Germline lookup yields CDR1 LNHDA and CDR2 SQIVND (reference sequence). This CDR3 region has 15 residues. The V gene end was trimmed by 1 base and the J gene end by 4 bases; junction bases not matched to a gene: 3. As DNA, the CDR3 is TGTGCCAGTAGTATAGGTCTAGCGGTCACCGGGGAGCTGTTTTTT. Translating gives CASSIGLAVTGELFF. Looking up the rest from reference TRBV19 and TRBJ2-2 gives the full variable domain: DGGITQSPKYLFRKEGQNVTLSCEQNLNHDAMYWYRQDPGQGLRLIYYSQIVNDFQKGDIAEGYSVSREKKESFPLTVTSAQKNPTAFYLCASSIGLAVTGELFFGEGSRLTVL.

This chain uses TRBV5-4 with TRBJ2-5; D perhaps matches TRBD1 (6 bases). The CDR3 runs to 15 residues. Germline lookup yields CDR1 SGHNT and CDR2 YYREEE (reference sequence). The V end was cut by 4 bases, the J end by 2 bases, with 15 bases between. Here the CDR3 DNA reads TGTGCCAGCAGCCGGTCGACAGGCTTACAAGAGACCCAGTACTTC. Protein product: CASSRSTGLQETQYF.

In the case of this clone: Other nucleotide sequences from this sample produce the same CDR3. The CDR3 region is CASSTGQGYQPQHF. DNA for the CDR3: TGTGCCAGTAGTACGGGACAGGGGTATCAGCCCCAGCATTTT. This rearrangement joins TRBV19 to TRBJ1-5; TRBD1 matches at 10 bases. CDR3 length equals 14 residues. Looked up from germline, CDR1 is LNHDA and CDR2 is SQIVND (reference sequence). The V and J ends lost 4 bases and 5 bases, in that order; junction bases with no gene match: 2.

This clone came up once. The genes are TRBV5-1 and TRBJ2-3; D unclear. This CDR3 is 13 amino acids long. Trimming cost V 4 bases and J 2 bases, with 8 bases left between them. CDR1 is SGHRS, CDR2 YFSETQ, per germline. Here the CDR3 DNA reads TGCGCCAGCAGCGGCGCGGACACAGATACGCAGTATTTT. Protein product: CASSGADTDTQYF.

The V call is TRBV19, the J call TRBJ1-5, with D possibly being TRBD1 (6 bases). CDR3 length: 18 amino acids. Germline CDR1 reads LNHDA; CDR2 reads SQIVND (reference sequence). Trimming cost V 4 bases and J 2 bases, with 21 bases left between them. The CDR3 sequence is CASSTSTGTGRGNQPQHF. DNA of the CDR3: TGTGCCAGTAGTACTTCTACAGGGACTGGCAGGGGCAATCAGCCCCAGCATTTT.

V is TRBV9 and J is TRBJ2-3; 7 positions match TRBD1. The V segment lost 1 base and the J segment 4 bases; nucleotides outside the gene matches: 6. The CDR3 spans 15 residues. Germline CDR1 and CDR2: SGDLS and YYNGEE. The CDR3 is CASSVRTGKADTQYF. Written as DNA, the CDR3 is TGTGCCAGCAGCGTAAGGACAGGAAAGGCAGATACGCAGTATTTT.

This clone was recorded once. The chain couples TRBV5-1 to TRBJ2-1, with 8 positions matching TRBD1. Trimming took 3 bases from V and 2 from J; bases not matched to a gene: 10. Germline CDR1 is SGHRS and CDR2 is YFSETQ. The CDR3 is 17 amino acids. The CDR3 coding sequence is TGCGCCAGCAGCTCAGGGCACTCGGGACAGGCCTACAATGAGCAGTTCTTC. It is translated as CASSSGHSGQAYNEQFF.